These 14 T cell receptor beta chains share one sample of origin, sequenced in a study of blood T cell repertoires in COVID-19. The data were produced by immunoSEQ multiplex PCR, yet TCRdb's version contains in-frame clones alone and is incomplete. The data show 320,000 or so clones, with approximately 88% seen just once and roughly 5.2% held by the top ten. The specimen sequenced was PBMCs or T cells enriched from blood (not recorded which). Source of these receptors: a man aged 55 to 70 who had recovered from COVID-19.

CDR3 in DNA: TGTGCCAGCAGCTTCTCCGAGCGGGGTGAACTTGAGCAGTTCTTC. Translation: CASSFSERGELEQFF. The chain combines TRBV5-6 with TRBJ2-1; TRBD2 matches at 7 bases. The CDR3 covers 15 residues. V was pared by 2 bases and J by 9 bases, with 11 bases of the junction left unmatched. The germline gives CDR1 SGHDT, CDR2 YYEEEE.

This sequence joins TRBV29-1 and TRBJ2-5; 8 bases match TRBD2. CDR3 length: 15 amino acids. Germline V gene lookup returns CDR1 SQVTM and CDR2 ANQGSEA. V shed 5 bases, J shed 5 bases, and the junction held 13 bases outside the gene matches. The CDR3 nucleotides are TGCAGCGTTCAATGGGGGGTAGCGGGACTGGAGACCCAGTACTTC. Protein sequence: CSVQWGVAGLETQYF.

The chain has TRBV3-1 (or the pseudogene TRBV3-2) and TRBJ2-3; 7 nucleotides line up with TRBD1. The CDR3 totals 17 residues. From germline, CDR1 is LGHDT and CDR2 YNNKEL (reference sequence). V dropped 1 base and J dropped 2; count of bases not matched to a gene: 9. CDR3 nucleotides: TGTGCCAGCAGCCAAGGTAAGGACAGGACGGCCACAGATACGCAGTATTTT. Translation: CASSQGKDRTATDTQYF.

This sequence joins TRBV19 and TRBJ2-1; 7 positions match TRBD1. The germline CDR1 and CDR2 sequences are LNHDA and SQIVND (reference sequence). This CDR3 comprises 14 residues. The V and J ends lost 7 bases and 6 bases, in that order; junction bases with no gene match: 9. This CDR3 is CASTLGGARNEQFF. CDR3 nucleotide sequence: TGTGCCAGTACGTTAGGGGGCGCTCGCAATGAGCAGTTCTTC.

Only a few counts were recorded for this clone. V and J are TRBV6-5 and TRBJ2-7; no firm D call. Per germline, CDR1 MNHEY and CDR2 SVGAGI. This CDR3 contains 15 residues. V dropped 0 bases and J dropped 0 bases, with 9 bases sitting between them. The CDR3 here is CASSYSVSGSYEQYF. Written as DNA, the CDR3 is TGTGCCAGCAGTTACTCTGTCAGTGGCTCCTACGAGCAGTACTTC.

The chain employs TRBV3-1 (or the pseudogene TRBV3-2) and TRBJ2-7; 9 bases are shared with TRBD2. Germline lookup yields CDR1 LGHDT and CDR2 YNNKEL (reference sequence). The CDR3 sequence is 15 residues long. V was clipped by 3 bases and J by 5 bases; unmatched bases: 8. The CDR3 sequence is CASSHEAGGPDEQYF. For the CDR3, the DNA is TGTGCCAGCAGCCATGAGGCGGGAGGGCCGGACGAGCAGTACTTC.

V gene TRBV7-9 combines with J gene TRBJ1-1; 7 bases align to TRBD1. Germline V gene data show CDR1 as SEHNR and CDR2 as FQNEAQ (reference sequence). After removal of 3 bases from V and 3 bases from J, the junction contained 7 bases not matched to a gene. The CDR3 is 15 amino acids. The CDR3 protein is CASSFARTGDTEAFF. For the CDR3, the DNA is TGTGCCAGCAGCTTTGCCCGAACAGGGGACACTGAAGCTTTCTTT.

The chain uses TRBV2 and TRBJ1-2; D is perhaps TRBD1 (5 bases). Trimming cost V 1 base and J 6 bases, with 9 bases left between them. CDR3 length equals 13 residues. Germline V gene sequence: CDR1 SNHLY, CDR2 FYNNEI. CDR3 bases: TGTGCCAGCAGTGAAGGGCAGGGTGATGGCTACACCTTC. As protein: CASSEGQGDGYTF.

The rearrangement links TRBV6-1 to TRBJ1-4; D is ambiguous. This CDR3 is 15 amino acids long. The V end was cut by 2 bases, the J end by 0 bases, with 7 bases between. In germline, CDR1 is MNHNS, CDR2 SASEGT. DNA of the CDR3: TGTGCCAGCAGTGAACAGAGGGCAACTAATGAAAAACTGTTTTTT. Its translation is CASSEQRATNEKLFF.

The chain uses TRBV30 and TRBJ1-5, with D possibly matching TRBD1 (6 bases). Trimming removed 2 bases at V and 7 bases at J, with 24 bases between. The CDR3 has 17 residues. CDR1 is GTSNPN, CDR2 SVGIG, per germline (reference sequence). Written as DNA, the CDR3 is TGTGCCTGGAGTCGGAGGCCGATGGACAGTCTAGGCCAGCCCCAGCATTTT. It specifies CAWSRRPMDSLGQPQHF.

The chain uses TRBV6-5 and TRBJ1-1; TRBD1 aligns across 7 bases. Trimming at V came to 11 bases and at J to 1 base, leaving 10 bases not matched to a gene. The CDR3 has 14 amino acids. The V gene's germline CDR1 is MNHEY and CDR2 SVGAGI. For the CDR3, the DNA is TGTGCCTCCAGACAGGGTCTAAGGAACACTGAAGCTTTCTTT. Protein product: CASRQGLRNTEAFF.

This chain uses TRBV28 with TRBJ2-1, with 7 bases aligning to TRBD2. The V gene's germline CDR1 is MDHEN and CDR2 SYDVKM. The CDR3 runs 14 residues. V was clipped by 7 bases and J by 2 bases; unmatched bases: 5. CDR3 nucleotide sequence: TGTGCCAGCATCCCTAGCGGAACCTACAATGAGCAGTTCTTC. Translated, it gives CASIPSGTYNEQFF.

This chain links TRBV7-6 with TRBJ1-2, with D hard to call. Germline CDR1 SGHVS, CDR2 FNYEAQ. The germline V and J ends were trimmed by 1 base and 7 bases, with 4 bases remaining between them. This CDR3 comprises 11 residues. CDR3 coding DNA: TGTGCCAGCAGCTTAGGAGGTGGCTACACCTTC. Residues: CASSLGGGYTF.

This clone was seen more than once but under ten times. This chain links TRBV28 with TRBJ1-5, with D perhaps matching TRBD1 (5 bases). CDR1 is MDHEN and CDR2 is SYDVKM in the germline V gene. The CDR3 extends over 15 amino acids. Trimming stripped 5 bases from V and 4 bases from J, with 15 bases between. The CDR3 DNA sequence: TGTGCCAGCAGTCTCCGGGACTCAGGGAATCAGCCCCAGCATTTT. This encodes CASSLRDSGNQPQHF.